These 21 T cell receptor beta chains came from one sample sequenced in a study of blood T cell repertoires in COVID-19. TCRdb's copy holds only in-frame clones and misses some; the assay was immunoSEQ multiplex PCR. Of roughly 350,000 clones in the sample, 92% are singletons; the top ten hold roughly 18%. The sample was PBMCs or T cells enriched from blood (not recorded which). These TCRs come from a woman in her thirties who had recovered from COVID-19.

The chain employs TRBV7-8 and TRBJ2-7, with unresolved D. CDR3 length equals 12 residues. V was cut by 5 bases and J by 2 bases, with 7 bases left in between. Germline CDR1 and CDR2: SGHVS and FQNEAQ. The CDR3: CASSPNTYEQYF. CDR3 DNA sequence: TGTGCCAGCAGCCCTAATACCTACGAGCAGTACTTC.

The chain employs TRBV6-5 and TRBJ2-7; D uncertain. CDR3 length: 16 amino acids. Germline lookup yields CDR1 MNHEY and CDR2 SVGAGI. Between the trimmed V and J ends, which lost 0 bases and 4 bases, there was a span of 16 bases. The CDR3 DNA reads TGTGCCAGCAGTTACTCAACTACGAGCGCCCTATACGAGCAGTACTTC. It codes for CASSYSTTSALYEQYF.

V is TRBV4-1 and J is TRBJ2-5; TRBD2 matches 13 bases. V shed 4 bases, J shed 1 base, and the junction held 6 bases outside the gene matches. This CDR3 has 17 residues. Germline CDR1 and CDR2: MGHRA and YSYEKL. The CDR3 region is CASSLGGLAGAQETQYF. The CDR3 DNA sequence: TGCGCCAGCAGCCTAGGCGGACTAGCGGGGGCCCAAGAGACCCAGTACTTC.

The rearrangement links TRBV28 to TRBJ1-2; TRBD1 is a possible D gene (5 bases). Germline loops: CDR1 MDHEN, CDR2 SYDVKM. This CDR3 comprises 13 residues. V lost 3 bases and J lost 4, with 9 bases in between. The CDR3 sequence: CASSLEQAYGYTF. The CDR3 nucleotides read TGTGCCAGCAGTTTGGAACAGGCCTATGGCTACACCTTC.

The chain links TRBV10-3 to TRBJ1-6; D is ambiguous. The CDR3 has 13 amino acids. Trimming pared 2 bases from V and 6 bases from J, leaving 5 bases between. Germline CDR1 is ENHRY and CDR2 is SYGVKD. CDR3 sequence reads: CAISEPGNSPLHF. The DNA for the CDR3 is TGTGCCATCAGTGAGCCGGGTAATTCACCCCTCCACTTT.

The rearrangement joins TRBV2 to TRBJ1-1; D is ambiguous. V lost 5 bases and J 4 bases, leaving 8 bases between the germline ends. The germline V gene encodes CDR1 SNHLY and CDR2 FYNNEI. This CDR3 is built from 12 residues. The CDR3 DNA reads as TGTGCCAGCAGTCTGAGGGCCACTGAAGCTTTCTTT. This sequence encodes CASSLRATEAFF.

The gene calls are TRBV4-2 and TRBJ2-7, with D perhaps matching TRBD2 (5 bases). The CDR3 is made up of 13 amino acids. The germline V gene has CDR1 LGHNA and CDR2 YNFKEQ. The germline V and J ends were trimmed by 0 bases and 4 bases, with 7 bases remaining between them. The CDR3 region is CASSQERGYEQYF. CDR3 coding DNA: TGTGCCAGCAGCCAAGAGAGAGGGTACGAGCAGTACTTC.

The genes are TRBV6-5 and TRBJ2-7; D not resolved. The germline V gene encodes CDR1 MNHEY and CDR2 SVGAGI. CDR3 size: 12 residues. Between the trimmed V and J ends, which lost 5 bases and 2 bases, there was a span of 7 bases. The CDR3 protein is CASSRVTYEQYF. CDR3 DNA sequence: TGTGCCAGCAGTCGGGTCACCTACGAGCAGTACTTC.

The chain carries TRBV10-3 and TRBJ1-3, with TRBD1 matching over 7 bases. This CDR3 region has 16 residues. CDR1 and CDR2 from the germline V gene are ENHRY and SYGVKD. The J segment lost 0 bases and the V segment lost 4 bases, leaving 6 bases of the junction unmatched. In DNA, the CDR3 is TGTGCCATCAGTGCTGGGGACAGTTTCTCTGGAAACACCATATATTTT. Translating it yields CAISAGDSFSGNTIYF.

The V call is TRBV11-2, the J call TRBJ1-2; D is possibly TRBD1 (6 bases). The CDR3 sequence is 14 residues long. V lost 4 bases and J 3 bases, leaving 12 bases between the germline ends. CDR1 and CDR2 from the germline V gene are SGHAT and FQNNGV. This CDR3 reads CASSYGGQDYGYTF. CDR3 nucleotides: TGTGCCAGCAGCTACGGGGGGCAGGACTATGGCTACACCTTC.

The chain couples TRBV6-5 to TRBJ1-1, with 8 bases identical to TRBD1. Trimming took 2 bases from V and 5 from J; bases not matched to a gene: 4. The CDR3 is 14 residues long. Germline V gene lookup returns CDR1 MNHEY and CDR2 SVGAGI. The CDR3 nucleotides read TGTGCCAGCAGTTACCAGGGGGCTGGAACTGAAGCTTTCTTT. Protein: CASSYQGAGTEAFF.

The chain carries TRBV19 and TRBJ2-7; 8 positions match TRBD1. The ends lost 3 bases at V and 7 bases at J; junction bases unmatched: 11. CDR1 and CDR2 (germline): LNHDA, SQIVND (reference sequence). The CDR3 runs to 15 residues. CDR3 region: CASSIGQGARREQYF. DNA of the CDR3: TGTGCCAGTAGTATCGGTCAGGGGGCGCGTCGTGAGCAGTACTTC.

The chain is built from TRBV18 and TRBJ2-5; D not resolved. The CDR3 has 14 residues. The germline CDR1 and CDR2 sequences are KGHSH and LQKENI. The V and J ends lost 3 bases and 2 bases respectively, with 10 bases between them. This chain's CDR3 is CASSPASVQETQYF. The CDR3 coding sequence is TGTGCCAGCTCACCGGCATCCGTGCAAGAGACCCAGTACTTC.

This chain links TRBV6-2 or TRBV6-3 with TRBJ2-1; D unclear. Germline V gene lookup returns CDR1 MNHEY and CDR2 SVGEGT. The germline V and J ends were trimmed by 2 bases and 8 bases, with 13 bases remaining between them. CDR3 length equals 14 residues. CDR3 residues: CASSYRLTPHEQFF. DNA of the CDR3: TGTGCCAGCAGTTACAGACTTACCCCCCATGAGCAGTTCTTC.

The chain links TRBV4-1 to TRBJ2-3; perhaps TRBD2 as D (5 bases). This CDR3 has 14 amino acids. Germline CDR1 reads MGHRA; CDR2 reads YSYEKL. Trimming took off 3 bases at V and 1 base at J, with 8 bases between the two ends. CDR3 in amino acids: CASSHKRGTDTQYF. The CDR3 coding sequence is TGCGCCAGCAGCCATAAGAGGGGCACAGATACGCAGTATTTT.

The chain links TRBV11-3 to TRBJ2-1; no reliable D call. V was cut by 5 bases and J by 0 bases, with 8 bases left in between. Germline V lookup: CDR1 SGHNT, CDR2 YENEEA. There are 14 residues in the CDR3. CDR3 sequence: CASSQSSSYNEQFF. The CDR3 coding sequence is TGTGCCAGCAGCCAGTCCAGCTCCTACAATGAGCAGTTCTTC. Based on the CDR3 plus reference TRBV11-3 and TRBJ2-1, the full variable domain is EAGVVQSPRYKIIEKKQPVAFWCNPISGHNTLYWYLQNLGQGPELLIRYENEEAVDDSQLPKDRFSAERLKGVDSTLKIQPAELGDSAVYLCASSQSSSYNEQFFGPGTRLTVL.

J is TRBJ2-1 and V is TRBV9; TRBD2 matches at 7 bases. Germline loops: CDR1 SGDLS, CDR2 YYNGEE. The CDR3 is 15 residues long. V trimming: 4 bases; J trimming: 8 bases; junction bases outside the gene matches: 12. CDR3 bases: TGTGCCAGCAGCCCTCAAGCGGGAAGGGGAGATGAGCAGTTCTTC. It yields the protein CASSPQAGRGDEQFF.

This clone was found once. This rearrangement joins TRBV7-2 to TRBJ1-5, with no clear D. The CDR3 contains 14 residues. The V and J ends lost 2 bases and 5 bases respectively, with 10 bases between them. Germline CDR1 reads SGHTA; CDR2 reads FQGNSA. The CDR3 sequence: CASSLSVIHQPQHF. The CDR3 DNA follows: TGTGCCAGCAGCTTATCAGTGATACATCAGCCCCAGCATTTT.

The gene calls are TRBV9 and TRBJ2-1; 10 bases map to TRBD2. The CDR3 totals 16 residues. Germline V gene data show CDR1 as SGDLS and CDR2 as YYNGEE. Germline trimming cut 1 base from V and 0 bases from J; bases unmatched to any gene: 1. CDR3 region: CASSVLAGGSYNEQFF. In DNA, the CDR3 is TGTGCCAGCAGCGTATTAGCGGGGGGCTCCTACAATGAGCAGTTCTTC.

The rearrangement uses TRBV28 and TRBJ2-1; 7 bases agree with TRBD1. The CDR3 loop spans 14 amino acids. The V gene end was trimmed by 6 bases and the J gene end by 3 bases; junction bases not matched to a gene: 5. Germline lookup yields CDR1 MDHEN and CDR2 SYDVKM. CDR3 region: CASSPTGIYNEQFF. In DNA form, the CDR3 reads TGTGCCAGCAGCCCGACAGGGATCTACAATGAGCAGTTCTTC.

The chain carries TRBV28 and TRBJ2-1, with unresolved D. The germline CDR1 and CDR2 sequences are MDHEN and SYDVKM. V was pared by 5 bases and J by 0 bases, with 14 bases between. CDR3 length: 16 residues. Here the CDR3 reads CASSPTAGSSYNEQFF. In nucleotides, the CDR3 is TGTGCCAGCAGTCCAACAGCAGGCAGCTCCTACAATGAGCAGTTCTTC.